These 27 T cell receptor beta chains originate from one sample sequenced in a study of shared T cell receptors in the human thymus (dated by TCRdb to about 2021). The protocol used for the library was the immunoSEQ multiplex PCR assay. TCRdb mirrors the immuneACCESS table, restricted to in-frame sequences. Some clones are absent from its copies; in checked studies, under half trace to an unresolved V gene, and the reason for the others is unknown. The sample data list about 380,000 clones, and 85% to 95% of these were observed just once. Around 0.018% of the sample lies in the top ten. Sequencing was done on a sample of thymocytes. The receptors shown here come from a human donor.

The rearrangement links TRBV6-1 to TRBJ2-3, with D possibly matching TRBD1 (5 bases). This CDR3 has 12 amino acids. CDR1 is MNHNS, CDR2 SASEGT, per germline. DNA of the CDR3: TGTGGTTCCCAGGGCTTCACAGATACGCAGTATTTT. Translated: CGSQGFTDTQYF.

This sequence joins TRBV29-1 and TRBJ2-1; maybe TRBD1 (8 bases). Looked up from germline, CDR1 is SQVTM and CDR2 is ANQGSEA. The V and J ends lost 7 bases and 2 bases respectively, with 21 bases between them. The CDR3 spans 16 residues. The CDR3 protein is CSGRTGGQVPYNEQFF. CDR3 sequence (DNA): TGCAGCGGCCGGACGGGGGGACAGGTTCCCTACAATGAGCAGTTCTTC.

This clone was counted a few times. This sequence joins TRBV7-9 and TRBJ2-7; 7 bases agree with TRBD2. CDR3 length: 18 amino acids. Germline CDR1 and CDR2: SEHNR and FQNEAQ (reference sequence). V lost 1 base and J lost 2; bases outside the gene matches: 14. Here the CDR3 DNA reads TGTGCCAGCAGCTTAGGGGCGGGTACAAGCGGGGAAACCTACGAGCAGTACTTC. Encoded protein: CASSLGAGTSGETYEQYF.

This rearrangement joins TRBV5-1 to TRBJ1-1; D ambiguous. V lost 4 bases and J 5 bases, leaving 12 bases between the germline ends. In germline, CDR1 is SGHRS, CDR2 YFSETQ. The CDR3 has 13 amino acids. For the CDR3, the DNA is TGCGCCAGCAGCCCCCACCCGGGTACTGAAGCTTTCTTT. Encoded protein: CASSPHPGTEAFF.

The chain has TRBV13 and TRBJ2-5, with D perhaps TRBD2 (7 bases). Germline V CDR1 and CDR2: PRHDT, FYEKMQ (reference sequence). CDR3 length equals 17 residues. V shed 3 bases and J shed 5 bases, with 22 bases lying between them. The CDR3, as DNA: TGTGCCAGCAGCTTCATCCCGGGGGCGGGAGATTGGGAGACCCAGTACTTC. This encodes CASSFIPGAGDWETQYF.

DNA of the CDR3: TGTGCCAGCAGTTTATGGCCTCGGGAGACCCAGTACTTC. This translates into CASSLWPRETQYF. This chain joins TRBV28 and TRBJ2-5, with D unresolved. Germline V lookup: CDR1 MDHEN, CDR2 SYDVKM. V lost 0 bases to trimming and J lost 5 bases, with 7 bases between them. The CDR3 has 13 residues. The full variable domain, with the rest looked up from reference TRBV28 and TRBJ2-5, is DVKVTQSSRYLVKRTGEKVFLECVQDMDHENMFWYRQDPGLGLRLIYFSYDVKMKEKGDIPEGYSVSREKKERFSLILESASTNQTSMYLCASSLWPRETQYFGPGTRLLVL.

The CDR3 coding sequence is TGTGCCAGCAGCGAGGACAGGGGTAGATGGAACACTGAAGCTTTCTTT. Translation gives CASSEDRGRWNTEAFF. The chain joins TRBV7-9 to TRBJ1-1; TRBD1 matches 9 bases. Germline CDR1 and CDR2: SEHNR and FQNEAQ (reference sequence). There are 16 residues in the CDR3. J was trimmed by 1 base and V by 5 bases; bases with no gene match: 8.

CDR3 DNA sequence: TGTGCCAGCAGTAGAAGTAGCGGGGGACTTTACAATGAGCAGTTCTTC. It codes for CASSRSSGGLYNEQFF. V and J are TRBV27 and TRBJ2-1; 9 nucleotides match TRBD2. Germline assignment: CDR1 MNHEY and CDR2 SMNVEV (reference sequence). J gave up 4 bases and V 5 bases, and 9 bases lay outside the gene matches. The CDR3 is 16 amino acids.

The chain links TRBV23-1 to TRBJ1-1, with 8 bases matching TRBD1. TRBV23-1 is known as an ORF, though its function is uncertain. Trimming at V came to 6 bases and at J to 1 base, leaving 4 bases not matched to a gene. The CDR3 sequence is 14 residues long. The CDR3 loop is CASRQGEPNTEAFF. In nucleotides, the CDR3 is TGCGCCAGCAGACAGGGGGAACCGAACACTGAAGCTTTCTTT.

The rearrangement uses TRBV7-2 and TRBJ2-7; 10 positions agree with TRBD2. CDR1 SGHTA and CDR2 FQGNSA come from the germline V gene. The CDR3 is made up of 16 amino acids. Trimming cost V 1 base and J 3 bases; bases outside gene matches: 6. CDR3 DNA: TGTGCCAGCAGCTTAGTCAGGACTAGCGGATACTACGAGCAGTACTTC. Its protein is CASSLVRTSGYYEQYF.

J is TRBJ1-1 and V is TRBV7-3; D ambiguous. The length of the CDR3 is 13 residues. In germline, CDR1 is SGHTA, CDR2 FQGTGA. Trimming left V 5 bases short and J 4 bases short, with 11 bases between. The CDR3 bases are TGTGCCAGCAGCGTTTTCGTGGGCACTGAAGCTTTCTTT. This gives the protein CASSVFVGTEAFF.

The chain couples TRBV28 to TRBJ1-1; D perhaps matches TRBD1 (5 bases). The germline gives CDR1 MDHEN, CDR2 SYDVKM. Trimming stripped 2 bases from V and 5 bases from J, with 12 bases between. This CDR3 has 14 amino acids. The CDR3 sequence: CASSLPQGYTEAFF. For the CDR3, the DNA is TGTGCCAGCAGTTTACCGCAGGGTTATACTGAAGCTTTCTTT.

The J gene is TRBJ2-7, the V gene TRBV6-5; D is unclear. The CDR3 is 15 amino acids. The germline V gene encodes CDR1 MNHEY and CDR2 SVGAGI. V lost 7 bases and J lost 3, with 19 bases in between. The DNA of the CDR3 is TGTGCCAGCATAATACCCGGCGGCCTCTACTACGAGCAGTACTTC. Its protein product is CASIIPGGLYYEQYF.

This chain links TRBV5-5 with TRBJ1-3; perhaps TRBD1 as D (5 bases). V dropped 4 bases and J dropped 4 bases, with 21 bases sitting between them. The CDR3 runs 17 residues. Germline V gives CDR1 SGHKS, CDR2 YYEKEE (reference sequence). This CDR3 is CASSVNRQGLGGNTIYF. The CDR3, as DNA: TGTGCCAGCAGCGTAAACCGGCAGGGTTTGGGCGGAAACACCATATATTTT.

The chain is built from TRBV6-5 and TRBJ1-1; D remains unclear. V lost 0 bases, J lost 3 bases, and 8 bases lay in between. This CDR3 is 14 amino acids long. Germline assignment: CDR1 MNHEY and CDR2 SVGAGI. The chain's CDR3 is CASSYSRRDTEAFF. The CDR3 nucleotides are TGTGCCAGCAGTTACTCGAGGCGGGACACTGAAGCTTTCTTT.

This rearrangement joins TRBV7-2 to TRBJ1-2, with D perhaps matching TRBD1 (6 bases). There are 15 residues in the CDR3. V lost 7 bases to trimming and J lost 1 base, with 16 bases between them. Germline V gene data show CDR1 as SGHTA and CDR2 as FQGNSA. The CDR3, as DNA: TGTGCCAGCACCCGAGGGGGGCAGGGTAACTATGGCTACACCTTC. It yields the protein CASTRGGQGNYGYTF.

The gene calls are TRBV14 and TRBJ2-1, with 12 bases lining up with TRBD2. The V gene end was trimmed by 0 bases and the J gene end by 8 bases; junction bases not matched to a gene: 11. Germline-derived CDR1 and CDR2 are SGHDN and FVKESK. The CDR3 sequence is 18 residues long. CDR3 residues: CASSQDRTTSGSMDEQFF. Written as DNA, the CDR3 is TGTGCCAGCAGCCAAGATCGTACGACTAGCGGGAGTATGGATGAGCAGTTCTTC.

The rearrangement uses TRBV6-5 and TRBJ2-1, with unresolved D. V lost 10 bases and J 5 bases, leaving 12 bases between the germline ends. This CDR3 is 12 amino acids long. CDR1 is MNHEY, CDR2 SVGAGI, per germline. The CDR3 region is CATSDLHNEQFF. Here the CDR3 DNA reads TGTGCCACCTCGGACCTCCACAATGAGCAGTTCTTC.

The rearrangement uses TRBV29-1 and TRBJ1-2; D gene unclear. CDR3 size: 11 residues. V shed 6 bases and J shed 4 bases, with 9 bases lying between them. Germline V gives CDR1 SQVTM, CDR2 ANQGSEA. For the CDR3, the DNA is TGCAGCGTCCCAGGAGGCTATGGCTACACCTTC. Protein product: CSVPGGYGYTF.

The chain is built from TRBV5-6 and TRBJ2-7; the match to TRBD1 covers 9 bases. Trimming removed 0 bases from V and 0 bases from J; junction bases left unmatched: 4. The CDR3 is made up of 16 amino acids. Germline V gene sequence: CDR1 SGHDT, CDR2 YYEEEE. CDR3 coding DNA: TGTGCCAGCAGCTTGGGACGGACAGGGGTCTCCTACGAGCAGTACTTC. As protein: CASSLGRTGVSYEQYF.

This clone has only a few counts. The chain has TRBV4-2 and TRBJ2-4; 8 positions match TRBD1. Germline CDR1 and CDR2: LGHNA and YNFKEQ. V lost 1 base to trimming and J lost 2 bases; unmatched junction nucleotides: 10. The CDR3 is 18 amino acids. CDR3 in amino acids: CASSQGIMPGGTKNIQYF. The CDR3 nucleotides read TGTGCCAGCAGCCAAGGGATCATGCCAGGGGGCACCAAAAACATTCAGTACTTC.

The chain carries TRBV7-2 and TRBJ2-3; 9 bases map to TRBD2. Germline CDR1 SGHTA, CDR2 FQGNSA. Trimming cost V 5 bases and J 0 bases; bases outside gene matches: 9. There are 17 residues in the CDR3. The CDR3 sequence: CASSPRRREGSTDTQYF. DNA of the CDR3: TGTGCCAGCAGCCCAAGGAGGCGGGAGGGAAGCACAGATACGCAGTATTTT.

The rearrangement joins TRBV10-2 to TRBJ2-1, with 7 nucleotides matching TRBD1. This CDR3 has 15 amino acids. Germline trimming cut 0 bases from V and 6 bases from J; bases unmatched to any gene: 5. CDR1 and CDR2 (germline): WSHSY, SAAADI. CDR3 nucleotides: TGCGCCAGCAGTGAGTCGACAGGGTCAGGCAATGAGCAGTTCTTC. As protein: CASSESTGSGNEQFF.

CDR3 sequence reads: CASSGEVSNQPQHF. The CDR3, as DNA: TGTGCCAGCAGTGGGGAGGTAAGCAATCAGCCCCAGCATTTT. This chain uses TRBV6-5 with TRBJ1-5; D is unresolved. The CDR3 spans 14 residues. Trimming removed 5 bases from V and 1 base from J, with 9 bases in between. Germline loops: CDR1 MNHEY, CDR2 SVGAGI.

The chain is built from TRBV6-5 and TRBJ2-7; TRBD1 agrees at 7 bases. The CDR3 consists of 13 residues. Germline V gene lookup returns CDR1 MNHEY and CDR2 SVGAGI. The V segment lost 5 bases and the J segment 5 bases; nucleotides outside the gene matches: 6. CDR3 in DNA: TGTGCCAGCAGTCTCAGACAGGGACACGAGCAGTACTTC. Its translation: CASSLRQGHEQYF.

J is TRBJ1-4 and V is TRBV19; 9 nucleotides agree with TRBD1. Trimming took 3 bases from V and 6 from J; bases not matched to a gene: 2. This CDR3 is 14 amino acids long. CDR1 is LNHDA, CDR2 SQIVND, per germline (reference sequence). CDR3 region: CASSIRDRDEKLFF. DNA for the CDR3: TGTGCCAGTAGTATCCGGGACAGGGATGAAAAACTGTTTTTT.

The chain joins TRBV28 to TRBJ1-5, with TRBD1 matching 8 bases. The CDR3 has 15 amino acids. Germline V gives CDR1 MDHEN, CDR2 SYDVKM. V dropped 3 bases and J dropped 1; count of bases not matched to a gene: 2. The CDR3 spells CASSFQGASNQPQHF. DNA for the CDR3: TGTGCCAGCAGTTTTCAGGGGGCAAGCAATCAGCCCCAGCATTTT.